A single sample gave rise to the 20 T cell receptor beta chains below, sequenced in a study of CD8 T cells in ankylosing spondylitis. TCRdb redid the calling of the 5' RACE reads with MiXCR, one entry per CDR3 protein. The profile shows around 150,000 distinct CDR3 sequences, roughly 11% of them singletons. The sequenced material came from blood, either unsorted or a sorted T cell fraction (not recorded which). Every receptor here comes from a female donor with ankylosing spondylitis or in good health (not recorded which).

This clonotype was observed many times. J is TRBJ1-4 and V is TRBV29-1; tentative D call: TRBD1 (6 bases). Per germline, CDR1 SQVTM and CDR2 ANQGSEA. V was clipped by 1 base and J by 5 bases, with 11 bases between them. This CDR3 region has 14 residues. CDR3 DNA: TGCAGCGTTGAAGGAACAGGGTCGAATGAAAAACTGTTTTTT. It specifies CSVEGTGSNEKLFF.

This clonotype showed up many times. The chain joins TRBV20-1 to TRBJ2-7, with 11 bases that match TRBD2. J lost 5 bases, V lost 6 bases, and 6 bases had no gene match. The CDR3 totals 13 residues. Germline loops: CDR1 DFQATT, CDR2 SNEGSKA (reference sequence). This CDR3 is CSARLAGGHEQYF. In DNA, the CDR3 is TGCAGTGCGAGGCTAGCGGGAGGCCACGAGCAGTACTTC.

This clonotype was recorded many times. The V gene is TRBV18, the J gene TRBJ2-5; 7 bases are shared with TRBD1. The CDR3 runs to 13 residues. J was trimmed by 2 bases and V by 7 bases; bases with no gene match: 4. CDR1 and CDR2 from the germline V gene are KGHSH and LQKENI. DNA of the CDR3: TGTGCCAGCTTAGACAGGGCGCAAGAGACCCAGTACTTC. This sequence encodes CASLDRAQETQYF.

This clonotype was counted at least ten times. The chain joins TRBV6-5 to TRBJ2-7; D is ambiguous. The CDR3 sequence is 14 residues long. In germline, CDR1 is MNHEY, CDR2 SVGAGI. V was pared by 0 bases and J by 0 bases, with 6 bases between. Written as DNA, the CDR3 is TGTGCCAGCAGTTACTCGGGGTCCTCCTACGAGCAGTACTTC. Residues: CASSYSGSSYEQYF.

This clonotype was counted only a few times. V gene TRBV29-1 combines with J gene TRBJ2-1; 13 nucleotides agree with TRBD2. J lost 6 bases, V lost 7 bases, and 3 bases had no gene match. From germline, CDR1 is SQVTM and CDR2 ANQGSEA. CDR3 length: 13 residues. CDR3 amino acids: CSDRLAGGNEQFF. Written as DNA, the CDR3 is TGCAGCGACAGACTAGCGGGAGGCAATGAGCAGTTCTTC.

This clonotype was seen at least ten times. The chain joins TRBV7-9 to TRBJ1-1; 11 positions agree with TRBD1. V trimming: 5 bases; J trimming: 1 base; junction bases outside the gene matches: 3. This CDR3 contains 15 residues. Germline V gene sequence: CDR1 SEHNR, CDR2 FQNEAQ (reference sequence). CDR3 in amino acids: CASSHGQGANTEAFF. CDR3 sequence (DNA): TGTGCCAGCAGCCATGGACAGGGGGCGAACACTGAAGCTTTCTTT.

This clonotype has at least ten counts. The rearrangement links TRBV13 to TRBJ2-2; maybe TRBD2 (5 bases). This CDR3 region has 18 residues. Germline V gene sequence: CDR1 PRHDT, CDR2 FYEKMQ (reference sequence). V dropped 5 bases and J dropped 0 bases, with 19 bases sitting between them. This chain's CDR3 is CASSQLSRGAPNTGELFF. In DNA, the CDR3 is TGTGCCAGCAGCCAACTTAGTCGGGGAGCCCCGAACACCGGGGAGCTGTTTTTT.

At least ten counts were recorded for this clonotype. This chain connects TRBV5-5 to TRBJ2-1; TRBD1 matches at 9 bases. This CDR3 has 15 residues. J lost 0 bases, V lost 4 bases, and 2 bases had no gene match. The germline gives CDR1 SGHKS, CDR2 YYEKEE (reference sequence). The CDR3 loop is CASSMGQGSYNEQFF. CDR3 nucleotide sequence: TGTGCCAGCAGCATGGGACAGGGCTCCTACAATGAGCAGTTCTTC.

V and J are TRBV7-9 and TRBJ1-2; TRBD1 matches at 8 bases. Germline loops: CDR1 SEHNR, CDR2 FQNEAQ (reference sequence). V lost 0 bases, J lost 3 bases, and 3 bases stayed unmatched. CDR3 size: 15 residues. The CDR3 protein is CASSLAGQVDYGYTF. CDR3 DNA: TGTGCCAGCAGCTTAGCGGGACAGGTCGACTATGGCTACACCTTC.

This clonotype was seen at least ten times. V and J are TRBV5-8 and TRBJ2-5; 13 bases agree with TRBD2. The CDR3 runs to 17 residues. Losses at the gene ends were 4 bases for V and 3 bases for J; bases not matched to a gene: 9. CDR1 and CDR2 from the germline V gene are SGHTS and YDEGEE. This chain's CDR3 is CASSRGLAGVLKETQYF. CDR3 DNA: TGTGCCAGCAGCAGAGGACTAGCGGGGGTATTGAAAGAGACCCAGTACTTC. The full variable domain, completed using reference TRBV5-8 and TRBJ2-5, is EAGVTQSPTHLIKTRGQQATLRCSPISGHTSVYWYQQALGLGLQFLLWYDEGEERNRGNFPPRFSGRQFPNYSSELNVNALELEDSALYLCASSRGLAGVLKETQYFGPGTRLLVL.

This clonotype was seen ten or more times. This chain uses TRBV29-1 with TRBJ1-2; 10 bases are shared with TRBD1. J lost 8 bases, V lost 7 bases, and 16 bases had no gene match. This CDR3 region has 15 residues. Germline V gene sequence: CDR1 SQVTM, CDR2 ANQGSEA. CDR3 residues: CSAGGSGTGASGYTF. The CDR3 DNA follows: TGCAGCGCTGGGGGGTCCGGGACAGGGGCTTCGGGCTACACCTTC.

This clonotype was counted at least ten times. V usage is TRBV28 and J usage is TRBJ1-2; D remains unclear. Per the germline V gene, CDR1 is MDHEN and CDR2 is SYDVKM. The CDR3 has 12 residues. V lost 3 bases, J lost 4 bases, and 6 bases lay in between. CDR3 sequence (DNA): TGTGCCAGCAGTTTCGGCAGCTATGGCTACACCTTC. Amino acid sequence: CASSFGSYGYTF.

Here the CDR3 DNA reads TGTGCCAGCAGCTCGACTAGCGGGGGGGCGGTCGGGGAGCTGTTTTTT. This translates into CASSSTSGGAVGELFF. V usage is TRBV12-3 or TRBV12-4 and J usage is TRBJ2-2, with 14 bases lining up with TRBD2. The CDR3 totals 16 residues. Trimming took 6 bases from V and 7 from J; bases not matched to a gene: 7.

The table lists this clonotype with a few counts. V gene TRBV10-2 combines with J gene TRBJ1-1; 8 bases fit TRBD1. Trimming removed 6 bases from V and 0 bases from J; junction bases left unmatched: 12. Germline CDR1 is WSHSY and CDR2 is SAAADI. The CDR3 length is 17 residues. CDR3 coding DNA: TGCGCCAGCAGAAGACAGGGGAAGTCAGACATGAACACTGAAGCTTTCTTT. Translated: CASRRQGKSDMNTEAFF.

This clonotype was seen at least ten times. The chain has TRBV28 and TRBJ2-1; D unresolved. This CDR3 is built from 14 residues. Germline V gives CDR1 MDHEN, CDR2 SYDVKM. Trimming cost V 4 bases and J 6 bases, with 13 bases left between them. CDR3 in amino acids: CASSSPGPVNEQFF. The CDR3 DNA sequence: TGTGCCAGCAGTTCCCCCGGACCGGTCAATGAGCAGTTCTTC.

This sequence joins TRBV5-4 and TRBJ2-1; the match to TRBD1 covers 10 bases. CDR1 is SGHNT, CDR2 YYREEE, per germline (reference sequence). This CDR3 has 16 residues. V was pared by 0 bases and J by 4 bases, with 4 bases of the junction left unmatched. The CDR3 region is CASSLARDRGYNEQFF. The DNA of the CDR3 is TGTGCCAGCAGCTTGGCTCGGGACAGGGGTTACAATGAGCAGTTCTTC.

This clonotype was detected many times. This chain connects TRBV3-1 to TRBJ2-3, with a tentative D call TRBD2 (5 bases). Germline CDR1 is LGHDT and CDR2 is YNNKEL (reference sequence). The CDR3 contains 15 residues. Trimming took 3 bases from V and 5 from J, leaving 15 bases between them. The CDR3 is CASSQRTLREDTQYF. CDR3 sequence (DNA): TGTGCCAGCAGCCAGCGGACTCTTCGGGAAGATACGCAGTATTTT.

There are many counts of this clonotype. The gene calls are TRBV20-1 and TRBJ1-3; D possibly corresponds to TRBD1 (5 bases). V gave up 6 bases and J gave up 2 bases, with 14 bases separating them. The CDR3 is 14 residues long. CDR1 is DFQATT and CDR2 is SNEGSKA in the germline V gene (reference sequence). The CDR3 here is CSAVGTAAGNTIYF. CDR3 DNA: TGCAGTGCCGTCGGGACTGCCGCTGGAAACACCATATATTTT.

The chain recombines TRBV5-1 with TRBJ2-2; TRBD1 might be the D (6 bases). Germline loops: CDR1 SGHRS, CDR2 YFSETQ. With 5 bases removed from V and 5 bases from J, the gap between germline ends came to 16 bases. The CDR3 contains 15 residues. CDR3 amino acids: CASRQGTAGTGELFF. CDR3 DNA sequence: TGCGCCAGCAGGCAGGGGACCGCCGGGACCGGGGAGCTGTTTTTT.

This clonotype was found many times. The chain is built from TRBV7-2 and TRBJ1-1, with 7 bases matching TRBD1. This CDR3 spans 17 amino acids. Germline V gene lookup returns CDR1 SGHTA and CDR2 FQGNSA. Trimming at V came to 2 bases and at J to 5 bases, leaving 14 bases not matched to a gene. The CDR3 DNA reads as TGTGCCAGCAGCTTACGGTTACAGGGGAGGAGTGGAACTGAAGCTTTCTTT. Translation: CASSLRLQGRSGTEAFF.